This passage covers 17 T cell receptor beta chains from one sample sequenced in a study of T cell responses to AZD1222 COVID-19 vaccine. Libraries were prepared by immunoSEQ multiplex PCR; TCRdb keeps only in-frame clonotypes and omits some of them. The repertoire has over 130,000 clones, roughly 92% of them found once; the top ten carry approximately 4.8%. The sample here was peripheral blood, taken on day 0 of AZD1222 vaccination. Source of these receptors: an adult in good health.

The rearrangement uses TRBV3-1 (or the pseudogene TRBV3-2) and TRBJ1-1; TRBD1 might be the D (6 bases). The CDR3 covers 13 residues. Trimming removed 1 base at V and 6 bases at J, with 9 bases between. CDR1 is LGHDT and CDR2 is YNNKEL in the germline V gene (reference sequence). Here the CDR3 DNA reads TGTGCCAGCAGCCAAGCACAGGGTTCTGAAGCTTTCTTT. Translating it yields CASSQAQGSEAFF.

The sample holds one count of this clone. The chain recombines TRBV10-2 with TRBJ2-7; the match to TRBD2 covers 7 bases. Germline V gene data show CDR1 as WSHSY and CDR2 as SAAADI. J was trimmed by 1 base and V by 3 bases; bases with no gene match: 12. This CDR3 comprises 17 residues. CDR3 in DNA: TGCGCCAGCAGTGACCCTACTGCCTGGGGGGGATCCTACGAGCAGTACTTC. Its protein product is CASSDPTAWGGSYEQYF.

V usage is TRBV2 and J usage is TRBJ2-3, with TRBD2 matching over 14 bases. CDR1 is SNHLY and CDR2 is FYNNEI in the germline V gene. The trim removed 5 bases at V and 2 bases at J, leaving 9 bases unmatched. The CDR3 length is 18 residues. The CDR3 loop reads CASSRGLAGARNTDTQYF. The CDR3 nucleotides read TGTGCCAGCAGTAGGGGACTAGCGGGGGCCCGAAACACAGATACGCAGTATTTT.

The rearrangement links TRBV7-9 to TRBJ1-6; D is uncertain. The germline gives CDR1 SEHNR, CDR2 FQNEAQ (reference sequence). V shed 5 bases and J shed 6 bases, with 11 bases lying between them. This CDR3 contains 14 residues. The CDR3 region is CASSVRATNSPLHF. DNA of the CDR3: TGTGCCAGCAGCGTCCGGGCCACTAATTCACCCCTCCACTTT.

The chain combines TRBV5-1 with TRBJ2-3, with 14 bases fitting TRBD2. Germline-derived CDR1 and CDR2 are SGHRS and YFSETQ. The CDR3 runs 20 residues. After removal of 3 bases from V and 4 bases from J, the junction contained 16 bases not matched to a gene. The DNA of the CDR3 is TGCGCCAGCAGCTCGCCGGGACTAGCGGGAGTTGGGGGTAATGCAGATACGCAGTATTTT. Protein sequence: CASSSPGLAGVGGNADTQYF.

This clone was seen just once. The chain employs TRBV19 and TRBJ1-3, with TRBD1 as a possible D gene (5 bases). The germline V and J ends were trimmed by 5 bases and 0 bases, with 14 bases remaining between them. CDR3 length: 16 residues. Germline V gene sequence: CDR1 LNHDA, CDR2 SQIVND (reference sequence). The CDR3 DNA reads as TGTGCCAGTAGTGTAAACAGACAGACCTCTGGAAACACCATATATTTT. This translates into CASSVNRQTSGNTIYF.

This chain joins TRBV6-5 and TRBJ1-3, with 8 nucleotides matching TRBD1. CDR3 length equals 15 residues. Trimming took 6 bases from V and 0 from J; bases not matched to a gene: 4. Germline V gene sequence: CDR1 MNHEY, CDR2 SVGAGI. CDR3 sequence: CASSDTGGSGNTIYF. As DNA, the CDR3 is TGTGCCAGCAGCGATACAGGGGGCTCTGGAAACACCATATATTTT.

CDR3 sequence: CASSPYGSDGETQYF. The CDR3 DNA reads as TGTGCCAGCAGCCCCTATGGGTCTGATGGGGAGACCCAGTACTTC. The gene calls are TRBV7-9 and TRBJ2-5; D gene ambiguous. V was shortened by 5 bases and J by 5 bases, with 18 bases between the two germline ends. The CDR3 sequence is 15 residues long. In germline, CDR1 is SEHNR, CDR2 FQNEAQ (reference sequence).

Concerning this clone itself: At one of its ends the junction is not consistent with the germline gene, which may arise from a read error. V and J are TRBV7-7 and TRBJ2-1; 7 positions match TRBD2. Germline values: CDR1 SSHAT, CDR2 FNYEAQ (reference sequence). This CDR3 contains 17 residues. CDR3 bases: TGTGCTAGCAGCTTAGGGAGGGCCCCTCCCCCAGTCAATGAGCAGTTCTTC. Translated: CASSLGRAPPPVNEQFF.

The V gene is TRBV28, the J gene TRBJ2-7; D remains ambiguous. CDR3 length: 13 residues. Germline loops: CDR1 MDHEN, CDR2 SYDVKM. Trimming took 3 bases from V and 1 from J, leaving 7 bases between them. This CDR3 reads CASSFTTSYEQYF. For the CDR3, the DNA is TGTGCCAGCAGTTTCACCACTTCCTACGAGCAGTACTTC.

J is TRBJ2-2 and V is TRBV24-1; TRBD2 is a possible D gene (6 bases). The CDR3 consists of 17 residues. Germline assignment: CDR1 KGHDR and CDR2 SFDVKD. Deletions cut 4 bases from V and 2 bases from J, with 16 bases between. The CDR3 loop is CATSETYGGPNTGELFF. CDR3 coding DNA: TGTGCCACCAGTGAAACCTACGGGGGTCCCAACACCGGGGAGCTGTTTTTT.

CDR3 sequence: CASSQVSGRGRGELFF. In DNA form, the CDR3 reads TGCGCCAGCAGCCAAGTTAGCGGGAGGGGTCGCGGGGAGCTGTTTTTT. V usage is TRBV4-1 and J usage is TRBJ2-2; 11 bases map to TRBD2. Per the germline V gene, CDR1 is MGHRA and CDR2 is YSYEKL. Trimming at V came to 1 base and at J to 7 bases, leaving 5 bases not matched to a gene. The CDR3 extends over 16 amino acids.

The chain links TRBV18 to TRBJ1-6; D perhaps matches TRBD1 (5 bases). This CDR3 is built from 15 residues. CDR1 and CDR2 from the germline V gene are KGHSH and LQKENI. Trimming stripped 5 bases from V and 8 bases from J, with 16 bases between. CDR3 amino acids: CASSSEWGEDSPLHF. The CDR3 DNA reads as TGTGCCAGCTCATCGGAATGGGGCGAGGATTCACCCCTCCACTTT.

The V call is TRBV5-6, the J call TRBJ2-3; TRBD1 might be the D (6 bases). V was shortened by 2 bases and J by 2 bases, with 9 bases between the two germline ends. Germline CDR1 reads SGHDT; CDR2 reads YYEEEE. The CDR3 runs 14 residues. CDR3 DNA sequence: TGTGCCAGCAGCTTCGACAGGCTCACAGATACGCAGTATTTT. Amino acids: CASSFDRLTDTQYF.

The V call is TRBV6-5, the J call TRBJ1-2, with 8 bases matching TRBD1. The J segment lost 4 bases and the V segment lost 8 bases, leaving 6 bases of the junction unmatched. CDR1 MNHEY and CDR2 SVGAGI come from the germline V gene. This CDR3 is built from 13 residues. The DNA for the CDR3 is TGTGCCAGCCCCAGGGGGCTTGGCTATGGCTACACCTTC. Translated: CASPRGLGYGYTF.

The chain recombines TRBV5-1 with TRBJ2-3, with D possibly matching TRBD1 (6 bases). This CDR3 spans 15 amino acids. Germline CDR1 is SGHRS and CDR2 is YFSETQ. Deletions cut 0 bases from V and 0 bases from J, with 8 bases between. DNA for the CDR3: TGCGCCAGCAGCTTGGCCGGACAGAGCACAGATACGCAGTATTTT. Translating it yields CASSLAGQSTDTQYF.

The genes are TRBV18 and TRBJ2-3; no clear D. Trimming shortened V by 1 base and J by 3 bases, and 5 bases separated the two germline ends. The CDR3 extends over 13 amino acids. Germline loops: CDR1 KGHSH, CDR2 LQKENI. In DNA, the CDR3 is TGTGCCAGCTCACCACTGCAGACAGATACGCAGTATTTT. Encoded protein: CASSPLQTDTQYF.